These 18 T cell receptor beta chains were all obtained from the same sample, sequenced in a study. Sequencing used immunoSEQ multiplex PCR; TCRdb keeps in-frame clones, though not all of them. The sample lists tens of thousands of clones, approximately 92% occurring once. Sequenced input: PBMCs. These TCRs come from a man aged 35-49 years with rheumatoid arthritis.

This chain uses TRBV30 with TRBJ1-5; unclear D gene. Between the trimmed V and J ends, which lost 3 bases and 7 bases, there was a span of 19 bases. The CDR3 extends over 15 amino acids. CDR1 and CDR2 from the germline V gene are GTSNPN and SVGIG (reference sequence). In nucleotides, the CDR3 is TGTGCCTGGAGGTCGGGTCTCGAAATGTGGCAGCCCCAGCATTTT. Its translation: CAWRSGLEMWQPQHF.

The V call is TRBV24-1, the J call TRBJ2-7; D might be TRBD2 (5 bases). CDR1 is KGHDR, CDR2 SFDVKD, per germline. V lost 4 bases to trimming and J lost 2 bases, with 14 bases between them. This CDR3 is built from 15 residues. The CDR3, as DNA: TGTGCCACCAGTGACCCACAAGCCGGGGCCTACGAGCAGTACTTC. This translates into CATSDPQAGAYEQYF.

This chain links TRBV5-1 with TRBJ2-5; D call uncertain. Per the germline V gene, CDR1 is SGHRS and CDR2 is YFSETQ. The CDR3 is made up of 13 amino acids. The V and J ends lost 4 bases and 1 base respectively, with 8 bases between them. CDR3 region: CASSITVQETQYF. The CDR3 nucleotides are TGCGCCAGCAGCATCACAGTCCAAGAGACCCAGTACTTC.

The CDR3: CASSPPGGYNEQFF. In DNA form, the CDR3 reads TGTGCCAGCTCACCACCCGGCGGGTACAATGAGCAGTTCTTC. The chain is built from TRBV18 and TRBJ2-1; a weak D match, TRBD2 (5 bases). The CDR3 is made up of 14 amino acids. With 0 bases removed from V and 4 bases from J, the gap between germline ends came to 7 bases. In germline, CDR1 is KGHSH, CDR2 LQKENI.

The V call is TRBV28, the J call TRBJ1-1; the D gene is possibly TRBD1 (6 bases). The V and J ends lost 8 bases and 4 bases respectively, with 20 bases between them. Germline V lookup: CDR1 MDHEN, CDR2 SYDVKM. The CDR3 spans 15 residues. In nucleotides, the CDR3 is TGTGCCAGCCTTCCGGGGGGGGCTTACGGCACTGAAGCTTTCTTT. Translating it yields CASLPGGAYGTEAFF.

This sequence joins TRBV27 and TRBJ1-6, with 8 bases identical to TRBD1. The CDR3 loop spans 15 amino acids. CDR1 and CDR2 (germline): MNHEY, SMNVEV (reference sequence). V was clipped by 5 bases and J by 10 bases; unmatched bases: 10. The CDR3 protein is CASSPPGQGYSPLHF. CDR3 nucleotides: TGTGCCAGCAGTCCCCCCGGACAGGGCTACTCACCCCTCCACTTT.

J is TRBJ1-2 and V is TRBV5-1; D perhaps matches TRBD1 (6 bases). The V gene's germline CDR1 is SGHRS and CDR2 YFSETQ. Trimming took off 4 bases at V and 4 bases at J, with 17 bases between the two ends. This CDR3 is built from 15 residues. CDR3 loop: CASSTYREWGYGYTF. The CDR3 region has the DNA TGCGCCAGCAGCACTTACAGGGAGTGGGGCTATGGCTACACCTTC.

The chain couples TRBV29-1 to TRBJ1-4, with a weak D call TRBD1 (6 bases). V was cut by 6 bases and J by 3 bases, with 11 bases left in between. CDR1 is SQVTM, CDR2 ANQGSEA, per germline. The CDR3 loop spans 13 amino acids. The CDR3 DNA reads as TGCAGCGTCGGGCACAGGGCTAATGAAAAACTGTTTTTT. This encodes CSVGHRANEKLFF.

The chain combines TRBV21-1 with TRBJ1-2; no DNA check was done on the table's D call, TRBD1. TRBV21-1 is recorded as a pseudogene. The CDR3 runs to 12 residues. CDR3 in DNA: TGTGCCAGCAGCACTAGGGGTGGCGGCTACACCTTC. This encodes CASSTRGGGYTF.

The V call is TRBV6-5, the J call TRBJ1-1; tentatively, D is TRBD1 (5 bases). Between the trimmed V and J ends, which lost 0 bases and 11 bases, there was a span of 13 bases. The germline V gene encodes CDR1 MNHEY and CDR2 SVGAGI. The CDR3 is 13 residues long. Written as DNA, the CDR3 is TGTGCCAGCAGTTACTCGGTCAGGGAGGGGGCTTTCTTT. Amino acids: CASSYSVREGAFF.

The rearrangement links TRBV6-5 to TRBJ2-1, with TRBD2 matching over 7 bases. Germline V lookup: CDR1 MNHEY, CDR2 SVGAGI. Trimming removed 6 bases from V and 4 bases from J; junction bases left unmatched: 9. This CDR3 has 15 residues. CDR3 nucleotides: TGTGCCAGCAGCCCCACACTAGCGAAATACAATGAGCAGTTCTTC. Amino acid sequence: CASSPTLAKYNEQFF.

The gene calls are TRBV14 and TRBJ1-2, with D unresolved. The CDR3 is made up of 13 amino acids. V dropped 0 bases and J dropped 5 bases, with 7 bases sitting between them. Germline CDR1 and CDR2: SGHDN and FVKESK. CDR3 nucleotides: TGTGCCAGCAGCCAAGAAGTCCGTTATGGCTACACCTTC. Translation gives CASSQEVRYGYTF.

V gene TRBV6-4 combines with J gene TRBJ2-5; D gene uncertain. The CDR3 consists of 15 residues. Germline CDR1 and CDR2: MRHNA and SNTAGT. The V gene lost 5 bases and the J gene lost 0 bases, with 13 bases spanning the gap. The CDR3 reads CASSPSRYNQETQYF. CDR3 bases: TGTGCCAGCAGTCCCTCCCGCTATAACCAAGAGACCCAGTACTTC.

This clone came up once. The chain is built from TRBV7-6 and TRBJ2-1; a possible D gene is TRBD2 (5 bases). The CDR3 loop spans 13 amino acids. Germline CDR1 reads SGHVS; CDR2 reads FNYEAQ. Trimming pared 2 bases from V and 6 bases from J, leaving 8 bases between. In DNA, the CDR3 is TGTGCCAGCAGCTTATCCGGGGTCAATGAGCAGTTCTTC. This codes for CASSLSGVNEQFF.

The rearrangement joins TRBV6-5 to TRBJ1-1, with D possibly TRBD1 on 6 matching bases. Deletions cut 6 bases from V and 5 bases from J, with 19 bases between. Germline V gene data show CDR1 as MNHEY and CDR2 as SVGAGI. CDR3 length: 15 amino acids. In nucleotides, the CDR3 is TGTGCCAGCAGCTCTTGGGGGGCAGGGAGGACTGAAGCTTTCTTT. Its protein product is CASSSWGAGRTEAFF.

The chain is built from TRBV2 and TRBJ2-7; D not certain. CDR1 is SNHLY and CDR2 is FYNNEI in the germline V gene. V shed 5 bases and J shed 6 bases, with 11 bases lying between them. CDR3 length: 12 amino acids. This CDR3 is CASSRRWGEQYF. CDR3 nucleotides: TGTGCCAGCAGTAGACGTTGGGGCGAGCAGTACTTC.

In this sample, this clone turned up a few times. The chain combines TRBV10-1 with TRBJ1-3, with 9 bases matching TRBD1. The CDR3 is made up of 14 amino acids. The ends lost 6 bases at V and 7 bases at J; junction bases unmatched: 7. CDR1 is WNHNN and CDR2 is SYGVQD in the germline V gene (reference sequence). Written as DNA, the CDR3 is TGCGCCAGCAGCCGGGACAGGGAGAGGAACACCATATATTTT. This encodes CASSRDRERNTIYF.

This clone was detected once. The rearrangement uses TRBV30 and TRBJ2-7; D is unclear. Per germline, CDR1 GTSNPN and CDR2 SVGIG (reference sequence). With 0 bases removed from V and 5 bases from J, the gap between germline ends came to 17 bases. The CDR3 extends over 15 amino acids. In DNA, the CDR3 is TGTGCCTGGAGTGTATCGACTCCATATATCAACGAGCAGTACTTC. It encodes CAWSVSTPYINEQYF. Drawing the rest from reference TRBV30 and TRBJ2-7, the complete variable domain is SQTIHQWPATLVQPVGSPLSLECTVEGTSNPNLYWYRQAAGRGLQLLFYSVGIGQISSEVPQNLSASRPQDRQFILSSKKLLLSDSGFYLCAWSVSTPYINEQYFGPGTRLTVT.